This T cell receptor beta chain was identified in a study of cytomegalovirus exposure and HLA in healthy donors. The wider study: In a previous analysis, 100 million to 140 million unique TCR beta sequences were found from 170 million or so T cells. Whole-study findings and limits: CMV serostatus alone was available as immune exposure information. Donors were assumed by presence/absence analyses to have roughly uniform sequencing depth.

PCR amplification relied on 60 Vbeta primers (plus 13 Jbeta primers). In the study's own analysis: An analysis that came later counted roughly 80 million unique TCR beta chains, approximately 10 million shared. Profiling relied on immunoSEQ multiplex PCR, and the TCRdb table lists in-frame clones only, not all of them. That table supplies the V and J calls and clone size; D and trimming were determined from the DNA. The table shows 160,000 or so clones, with roughly 76% occurring only once. This CDR3 spans 16 amino acids. Remarks on this clone: What it recognizes is unknown.

This TCR was sampled from a woman aged 45-65 years in good health and CMV-seronegative. Sequencing used PBMCs. The chain employs TRBV21-1 and TRBJ2-3; the D call of TRBD2 is as the table states it, not checked on the DNA. TRBV21-1 is a documented pseudogene. CDR3 residues: CARKGSGLATTDTQYF. Written as DNA, the CDR3 is TGTGCCAGGAAGGGATCGGGACTAGCGACCACAGATACGCAGTATTTT.